A single sample is the source of the 22 T cell receptor beta chains below, sequenced in a study of blood T cell repertoires in COVID-19. Produced via immunoSEQ multiplex PCR; TCRdb's table is partial and in-frame only. The sample has 240,000 or so clones; about 88% are singletons. Sequences were obtained from peripheral blood. All receptors come from a woman aged 40 to 50 who had recovered from COVID-19.

The chain joins TRBV24-1 to TRBJ1-3; TRBD1 is a possible D gene (6 bases). This CDR3 has 15 amino acids. V was clipped by 4 bases and J by 0 bases, with 9 bases between them. Looked up from germline, CDR1 is KGHDR and CDR2 is SFDVKD. CDR3 coding DNA: TGTGCCACCAGTGAGAGGGGGAGCTCTGGAAACACCATATATTTT. This gives the protein CATSERGSSGNTIYF.

This clone occurred a few times. The rearrangement links TRBV5-4 to TRBJ2-7; D might be TRBD2 (7 bases). V was trimmed by 5 bases and J by 3 bases, leaving 12 bases between them. Germline V gene sequence: CDR1 SGHNT, CDR2 YYREEE (reference sequence). The CDR3 has 13 residues. The CDR3 DNA sequence: TGTGCCAGCAGAGCGGGACAACACTACGAGCAGTACTTC. Translation gives CASRAGQHYEQYF.

The rearrangement joins TRBV30 to TRBJ2-5; D could derive from TRBD1 or TRBD2 (5 bases each). The CDR3 sequence is 10 residues long. The ends were cut back, 5 bases at V and 9 bases at J, with 10 bases in the middle. Germline CDR1 is GTSNPN and CDR2 is SVGIG (reference sequence). CDR3 protein: CAWGAGAQYF. Written as DNA, the CDR3 is TGTGCCTGGGGGGCCGGGGCCCAGTACTTC.

V gene TRBV25-1 combines with J gene TRBJ1-2; weak D call: TRBD1 (5 bases). The CDR3 sequence is 13 residues long. Germline CDR1 is MGHDK and CDR2 is SYGVNS. V dropped 6 bases and J dropped 5 bases, with 13 bases sitting between them. The CDR3 loop reads CASREGPGYGYTF. Here the CDR3 DNA reads TGTGCCAGCAGGGAGGGGCCGGGGTATGGCTACACCTTC.

The chain has TRBV12-5 and TRBJ1-4; tentatively, D is TRBD1 (5 bases). The germline CDR1 and CDR2 sequences are LGHNT and FRNRAP. The length of the CDR3 is 16 residues. Trimming removed 0 bases from V and 3 bases from J, with 11 bases in between. In DNA, the CDR3 is TGTGCTAGTGGTTTGGTACTGGGGGGTCCTAATGAAAAACTGTTTTTT. Its protein product is CASGLVLGGPNEKLFF.

The gene calls are TRBV6-5 and TRBJ2-1; no definite D call. CDR3 size: 13 residues. The V end was cut by 0 bases, the J end by 7 bases, with 7 bases between. Germline loops: CDR1 MNHEY, CDR2 SVGAGI. For the CDR3, the DNA is TGTGCCAGCAGTTACTCGCTAGTTAATGAGCAGTTCTTC. It is translated as CASSYSLVNEQFF.

The rearrangement links TRBV7-3 to TRBJ2-2; a possible D gene is TRBD1 (6 bases). The germline V gene has CDR1 SGHTA and CDR2 FQGTGA. The CDR3 contains 15 residues. The V end lost 6 bases, the J end lost 2 bases, and 13 bases lay between the germline ends. CDR3 in amino acids: CASRPPGANTGELFF. The CDR3 bases are TGTGCCAGCAGGCCACCAGGGGCTAACACCGGGGAGCTGTTTTTT.

Here the CDR3 DNA reads TGTGCCAGCAGCTTAGGGGGAGGCCCCTCTACTAACTATGGCTACACCTTC. It specifies CASSLGGGPSTNYGYTF. V usage is TRBV11-2 and J usage is TRBJ1-2; D unclear. V lost 1 base, J lost 0 bases, and 15 bases lay in between. Germline values: CDR1 SGHAT, CDR2 FQNNGV. The CDR3 length is 17 residues.

The chain couples TRBV7-2 to TRBJ1-2, with D unresolved. V lost 4 bases to trimming and J lost 4 bases, with 7 bases between them. The CDR3 totals 12 residues. The V gene's germline CDR1 is SGHTA and CDR2 FQGNSA. CDR3 protein: CASSYSSYGYTF. The CDR3 region has the DNA TGTGCCAGCAGCTATTCCAGCTATGGCTACACCTTC.

This chain connects TRBV11-3 to TRBJ1-2; 10 nucleotides line up with TRBD1. CDR1 and CDR2 (germline): SGHNT, YENEEA. The CDR3 totals 14 residues. The V gene end was trimmed by 5 bases and the J gene end by 7 bases; junction bases not matched to a gene: 7. The CDR3 nucleotides are TGTGCCAGCAGCCCGGGCGGGACAGGGGTTGGCTACACCTTC. As protein: CASSPGGTGVGYTF.

The chain has TRBV14 and TRBJ2-5; 10 bases align to TRBD1. The CDR3 totals 14 residues. Trimming took 3 bases from V and 5 from J; bases not matched to a gene: 3. Germline V CDR1 and CDR2: SGHDN, FVKESK. CDR3 DNA: TGTGCCAGCAGCCAGGGGGGACAGGGGGAGACCCAGTACTTC. It translates to CASSQGGQGETQYF. Combining the CDR3 with reference TRBV14 and TRBJ2-5 gives the whole variable domain EAGVTQFPSHSVIEKGQTVTLRCDPISGHDNLYWYRRVMGKEIKFLLHFVKESKQDESGMPNNRFLAERTGGTYSTLKVQPAELEDSGVYFCASSQGGQGETQYFGPGTRLLVL.

This chain links TRBV5-5 with TRBJ2-7, with 11 bases matching TRBD1. The V and J ends lost 0 bases and 6 bases, in that order; junction bases with no gene match: 8. The CDR3 has 16 amino acids. CDR1 is SGHKS, CDR2 YYEKEE, per germline (reference sequence). The CDR3 loop is CASSLGGGQGVREQYF. Here the CDR3 DNA reads TGTGCCAGCAGCTTGGGGGGGGGACAGGGGGTCCGCGAGCAGTACTTC.

This clone has only one observation. V usage is TRBV27 and J usage is TRBJ1-1, with no clear D. This CDR3 spans 14 amino acids. V lost 5 bases and J lost 0, with 10 bases in between. Germline V lookup: CDR1 MNHEY, CDR2 SMNVEV (reference sequence). CDR3 in DNA: TGTGCCAGCAGTCCCCGGAGGATGAACACTGAAGCTTTCTTT. Encoded protein: CASSPRRMNTEAFF.

V is TRBV29-1 and J is TRBJ1-5; 8 bases fit TRBD1. The CDR3 spans 14 residues. Trimming took 7 bases from V and 7 from J; bases not matched to a gene: 12. Germline-derived CDR1 and CDR2 are SQVTM and ANQGSEA. The CDR3 coding sequence is TGCAGCGCCCCCAGGGGGCCCGAGAGGCAGCCCCAGCATTTT. Protein sequence: CSAPRGPERQPQHF.

This sequence joins TRBV12-5 and TRBJ2-2; TRBD2 matches at 7 bases. CDR3 size: 14 residues. Germline V gives CDR1 LGHNT, CDR2 FRNRAP. Trimming at V came to 6 bases and at J to 6 bases, leaving 7 bases not matched to a gene. For the CDR3, the DNA is TGTGCTAGTGGCCCTATAGCGGGTGCCGGGGAGCTGTTTTTT. Its translation: CASGPIAGAGELFF.

The J gene is TRBJ2-7, the V gene TRBV3-1 (or the pseudogene TRBV3-2); D not resolved. V was shortened by 3 bases and J by 4 bases, with 7 bases between the two germline ends. Looked up from germline, CDR1 is LGHDT and CDR2 is YNNKEL (reference sequence). The CDR3 length is 12 residues. The CDR3: CASSQEKYEQYF. CDR3 sequence (DNA): TGTGCCAGCAGCCAGGAGAAATACGAGCAGTACTTC.

The gene calls are TRBV5-4 and TRBJ1-2, with D maybe TRBD1 (5 bases). The germline V and J ends were trimmed by 0 bases and 8 bases, with 11 bases remaining between them. From germline, CDR1 is SGHNT and CDR2 YYREEE (reference sequence). This CDR3 comprises 13 residues. The CDR3 nucleotides are TGTGCCAGCAGCTTGGAGCAGGGCGACGGCTACACCTTC. Its translation: CASSLEQGDGYTF.

The chain joins TRBV24-1 to TRBJ1-2, with TRBD1 identical over 10 bases. The CDR3 covers 15 residues. Germline V lookup: CDR1 KGHDR, CDR2 SFDVKD. The junction had 8 bases not matched to a gene; V was cut back by 4 bases and J by 7 bases. CDR3 protein: CATSDPTGTGVGYTF. CDR3 in DNA: TGTGCCACCAGTGACCCAACCGGGACAGGGGTTGGCTACACCTTC.

The rearrangement uses TRBV7-2 and TRBJ1-1, with D possibly matching TRBD1 (5 bases). The CDR3 length is 14 residues. V shed 5 bases and J shed 4 bases, with 14 bases lying between them. Germline V gene sequence: CDR1 SGHTA, CDR2 FQGNSA. Written as DNA, the CDR3 is TGTGCCAGCAGCCAAAGCCCCGGGGGCACTGAAGCTTTCTTT. Its protein product is CASSQSPGGTEAFF.

The J gene is TRBJ2-7, the V gene TRBV12-3 or TRBV12-4; a weak D match, TRBD2 (7 bases). This CDR3 region has 12 residues. V lost 6 bases and J lost 3, with 9 bases in between. The CDR3: CASRRGGYEQYF. The CDR3, as DNA: TGTGCCAGCAGGAGGGGGGGCTACGAGCAGTACTTC.

The chain uses TRBV24-1 and TRBJ2-7; 8 nucleotides line up with TRBD2. Trimming cost V 3 bases and J 6 bases; bases outside gene matches: 12. The CDR3 spans 16 residues. CDR1 is KGHDR, CDR2 SFDVKD, per germline. The CDR3 DNA reads as TGTGCCACCAGTGATCCCCACCGGGCGGGAGGACTCGAGCAGTACTTC. It is translated as CATSDPHRAGGLEQYF.

The chain has TRBV14 and TRBJ2-7, with 8 bases aligning to TRBD1. Germline CDR1 is SGHDN and CDR2 is FVKESK. The V gene end was trimmed by 3 bases and the J gene end by 4 bases; junction bases not matched to a gene: 8. The CDR3 is 15 amino acids. In DNA, the CDR3 is TGTGCCAGCAGCCACGGGGCAGGGGGCGGATACGAGCAGTACTTC. Translated: CASSHGAGGGYEQYF.